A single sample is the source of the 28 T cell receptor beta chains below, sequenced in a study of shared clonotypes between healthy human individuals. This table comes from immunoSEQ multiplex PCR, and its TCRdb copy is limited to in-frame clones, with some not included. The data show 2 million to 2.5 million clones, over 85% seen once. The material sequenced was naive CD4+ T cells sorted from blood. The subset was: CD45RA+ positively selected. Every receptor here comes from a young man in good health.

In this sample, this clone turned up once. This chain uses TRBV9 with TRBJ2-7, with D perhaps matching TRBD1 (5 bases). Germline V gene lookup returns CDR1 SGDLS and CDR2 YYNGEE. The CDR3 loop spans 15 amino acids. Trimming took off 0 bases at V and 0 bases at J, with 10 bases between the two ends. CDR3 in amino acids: CASSVETESSYEQYF. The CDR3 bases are TGTGCCAGCAGCGTAGAGACAGAGAGCTCCTACGAGCAGTACTTC.

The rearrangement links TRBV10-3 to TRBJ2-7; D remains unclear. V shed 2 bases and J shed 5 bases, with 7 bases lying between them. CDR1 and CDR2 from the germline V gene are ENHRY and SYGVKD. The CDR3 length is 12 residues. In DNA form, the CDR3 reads TGTGCCATCAGTGAGAAAGCCGACGAGCAGTACTTC. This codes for CAISEKADEQYF.

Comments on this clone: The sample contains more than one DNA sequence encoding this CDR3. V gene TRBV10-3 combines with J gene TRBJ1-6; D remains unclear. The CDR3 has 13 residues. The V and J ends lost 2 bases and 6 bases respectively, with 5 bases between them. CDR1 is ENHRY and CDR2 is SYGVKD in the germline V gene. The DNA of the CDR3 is TGTGCCATCAGTGAGGGGATTAATTCACCCCTCCACTTT. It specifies CAISEGINSPLHF.

This CDR3 reads CATLSGHTEAFF. As DNA, the CDR3 is TGTGCCACCCTTTCGGGGCACACTGAAGCTTTCTTT. The V and J genes are TRBV6-1 and TRBJ1-1; TRBD1 is a possible D gene (5 bases). Trimming left V 10 bases short and J 3 bases short, with 12 bases between. The CDR3 is made up of 12 amino acids. Germline V gene sequence: CDR1 MNHNS, CDR2 SASEGT.

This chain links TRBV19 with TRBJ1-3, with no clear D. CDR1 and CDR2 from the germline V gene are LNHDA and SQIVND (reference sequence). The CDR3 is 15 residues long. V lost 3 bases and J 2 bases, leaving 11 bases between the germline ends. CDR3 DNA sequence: TGTGCCAGTAGTATTTCTAAACAAGCTGGAAACACCATATATTTT. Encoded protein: CASSISKQAGNTIYF.

In DNA, the CDR3 is TGTGCCAGTCAGATGGGACAGGGGGGCCAGCCCCAGCATTTT. Translation gives CASQMGQGGQPQHF. The chain couples TRBV19 to TRBJ1-5; 11 bases match TRBD1. J gave up 7 bases and V 8 bases, and 7 bases lay outside the gene matches. Germline values: CDR1 LNHDA, CDR2 SQIVND (reference sequence). This CDR3 has 14 amino acids.

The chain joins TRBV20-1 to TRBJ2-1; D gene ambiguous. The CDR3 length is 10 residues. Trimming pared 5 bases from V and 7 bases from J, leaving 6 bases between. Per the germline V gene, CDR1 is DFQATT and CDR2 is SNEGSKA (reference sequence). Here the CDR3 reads CSAQENEQFF. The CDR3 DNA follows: TGCAGTGCTCAAGAGAATGAGCAGTTCTTC.

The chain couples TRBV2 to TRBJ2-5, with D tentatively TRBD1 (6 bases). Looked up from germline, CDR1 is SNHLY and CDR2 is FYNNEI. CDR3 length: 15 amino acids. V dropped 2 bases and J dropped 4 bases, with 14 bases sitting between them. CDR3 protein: CASSERQARGETQYF. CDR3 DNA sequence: TGTGCCAGCAGTGAAAGACAGGCCAGGGGAGAGACCCAGTACTTC.

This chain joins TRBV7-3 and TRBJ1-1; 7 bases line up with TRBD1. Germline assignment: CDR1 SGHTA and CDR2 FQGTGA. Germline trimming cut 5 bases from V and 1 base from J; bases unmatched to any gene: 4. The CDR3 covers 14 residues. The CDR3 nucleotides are TGTGCCAGCAGCCCAGACAGGGAGAACACTGAAGCTTTCTTT. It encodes CASSPDRENTEAFF.

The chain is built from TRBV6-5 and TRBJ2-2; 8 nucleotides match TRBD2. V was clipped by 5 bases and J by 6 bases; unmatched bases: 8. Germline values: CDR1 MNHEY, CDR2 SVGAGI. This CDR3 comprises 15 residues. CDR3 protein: CASSKGTSFPGELFF. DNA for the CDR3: TGTGCCAGCAGTAAAGGGACTAGTTTCCCCGGGGAGCTGTTTTTT.

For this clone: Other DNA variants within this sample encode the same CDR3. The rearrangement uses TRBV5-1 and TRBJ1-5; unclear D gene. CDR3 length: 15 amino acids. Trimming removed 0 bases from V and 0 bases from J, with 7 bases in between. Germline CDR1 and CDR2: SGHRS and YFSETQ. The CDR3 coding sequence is TGCGCCAGCAGCTTGGAGGGAGGTAGCAATCAGCCCCAGCATTTT. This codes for CASSLEGGSNQPQHF. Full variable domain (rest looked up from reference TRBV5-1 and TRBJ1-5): KAGVTQTPRYLIKTRGQQVTLSCSPISGHRSVSWYQQTPGQGLQFLFEYFSETQRNKGNFPGRFSGRQFSNSRSEMNVSTLELGDSALYLCASSLEGGSNQPQHFGDGTRLSIL.

The CDR3 loop is CASSYDGANTEAFF. Written as DNA, the CDR3 is TGCGCCAGCAGCTATGACGGGGCGAACACTGAAGCTTTCTTT. V usage is TRBV5-1 and J usage is TRBJ1-1; possibly TRBD1 for D (5 bases). There are 14 residues in the CDR3. With 3 bases removed from V and 1 base from J, the gap between germline ends came to 10 bases. Germline-derived CDR1 and CDR2 are SGHRS and YFSETQ.

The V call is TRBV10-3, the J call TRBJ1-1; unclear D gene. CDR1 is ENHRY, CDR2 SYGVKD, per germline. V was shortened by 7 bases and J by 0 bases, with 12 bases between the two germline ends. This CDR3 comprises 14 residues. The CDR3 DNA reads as TGTGCCATCATTCTGACCCAGATGAACACTGAAGCTTTCTTT. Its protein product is CAIILTQMNTEAFF.

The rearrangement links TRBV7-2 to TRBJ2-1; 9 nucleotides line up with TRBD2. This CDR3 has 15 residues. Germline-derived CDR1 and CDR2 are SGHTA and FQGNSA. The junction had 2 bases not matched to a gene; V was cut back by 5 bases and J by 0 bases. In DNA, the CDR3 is TGTGCCAGCAGCACAGCGGGGGGCTCCTACAATGAGCAGTTCTTC. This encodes CASSTAGGSYNEQFF.

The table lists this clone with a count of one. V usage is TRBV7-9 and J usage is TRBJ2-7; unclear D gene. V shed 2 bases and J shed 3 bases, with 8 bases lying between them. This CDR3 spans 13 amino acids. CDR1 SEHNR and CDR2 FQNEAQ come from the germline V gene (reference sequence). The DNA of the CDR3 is TGTGCCAGCAGCTTACAGGAGAACTACGAGCAGTACTTC. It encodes CASSLQENYEQYF.

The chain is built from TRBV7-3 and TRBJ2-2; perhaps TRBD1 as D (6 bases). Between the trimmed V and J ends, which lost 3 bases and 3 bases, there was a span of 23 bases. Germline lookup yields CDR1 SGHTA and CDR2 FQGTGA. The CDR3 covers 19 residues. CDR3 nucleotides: TGTGCCAGCAGCTTTTTGCCTGACATAGGGGGATCGGACACCGGGGAGCTGTTTTTT. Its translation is CASSFLPDIGGSDTGELFF. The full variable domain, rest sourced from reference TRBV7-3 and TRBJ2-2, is GAGVSQTPSNKVTEKGKYVELRCDPISGHTALYWYRQSLGQGPEFLIYFQGTGAADDSGLPNDRFFAVRPEGSVSTLKIQRTERGDSAVYLCASSFLPDIGGSDTGELFFGEGSRLTVL.

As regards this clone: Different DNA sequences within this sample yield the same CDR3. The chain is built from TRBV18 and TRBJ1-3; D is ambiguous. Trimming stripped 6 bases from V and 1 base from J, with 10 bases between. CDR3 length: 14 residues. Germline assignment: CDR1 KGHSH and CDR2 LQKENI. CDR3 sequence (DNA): TGTGCCAGCTCTCCTACAGATTCTGGAAACACCATATATTTT. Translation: CASSPTDSGNTIYF. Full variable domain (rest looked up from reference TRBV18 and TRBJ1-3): NAGVMQNPRHLVRRRGQEARLRCSPMKGHSHVYWYRQLPEEGLKFMVYLQKENIIDESGMPKERFSAEFPKEGPSILRIQQVVRGDSAAYFCASSPTDSGNTIYFGEGSWLTVV.

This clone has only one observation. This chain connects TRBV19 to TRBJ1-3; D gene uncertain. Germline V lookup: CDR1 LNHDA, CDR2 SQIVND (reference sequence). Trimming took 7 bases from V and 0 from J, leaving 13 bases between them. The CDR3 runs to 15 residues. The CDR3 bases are TGTGCCAGTACCCCCGACTCAAACTCTGGAAACACCATATATTTT. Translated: CASTPDSNSGNTIYF.

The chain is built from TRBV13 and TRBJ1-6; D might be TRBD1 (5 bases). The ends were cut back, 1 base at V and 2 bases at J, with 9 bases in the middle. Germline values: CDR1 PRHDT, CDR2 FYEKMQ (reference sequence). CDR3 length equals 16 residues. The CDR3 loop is CASSLEEGTYNSPLHF. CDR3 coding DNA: TGTGCCAGCAGCTTAGAGGAGGGGACCTATAATTCACCCCTCCACTTT.

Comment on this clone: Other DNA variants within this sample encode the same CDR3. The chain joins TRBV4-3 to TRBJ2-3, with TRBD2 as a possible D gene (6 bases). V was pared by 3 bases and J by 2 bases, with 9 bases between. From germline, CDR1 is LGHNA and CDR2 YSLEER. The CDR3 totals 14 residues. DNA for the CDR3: TGCGCCAGCAGCCAGGCGGGAAACACAGATACGCAGTATTTT. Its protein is CASSQAGNTDTQYF.

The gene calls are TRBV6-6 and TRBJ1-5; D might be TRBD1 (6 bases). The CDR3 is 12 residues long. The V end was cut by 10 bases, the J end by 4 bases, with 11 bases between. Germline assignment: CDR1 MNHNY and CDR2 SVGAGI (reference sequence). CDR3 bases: TGTGCCACCGGACAGTCAAATCAGCCCCAGCATTTT. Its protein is CATGQSNQPQHF.

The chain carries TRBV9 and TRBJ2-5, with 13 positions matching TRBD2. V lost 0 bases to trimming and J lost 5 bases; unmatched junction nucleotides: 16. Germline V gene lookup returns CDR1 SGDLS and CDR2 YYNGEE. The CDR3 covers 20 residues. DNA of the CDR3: TGTGCCAGCAGCGTAGCGGGCCCTACTAGCGGGGGGGTGGACCTGGAGACCCAGTACTTC. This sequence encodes CASSVAGPTSGGVDLETQYF.

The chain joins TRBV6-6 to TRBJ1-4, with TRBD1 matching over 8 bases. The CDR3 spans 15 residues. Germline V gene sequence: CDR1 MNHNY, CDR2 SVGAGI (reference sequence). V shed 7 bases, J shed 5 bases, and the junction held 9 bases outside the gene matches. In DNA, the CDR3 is TGTGCCAGCATCGGACAGGGTTCCCCAAATGAAAAACTGTTTTTT. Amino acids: CASIGQGSPNEKLFF.

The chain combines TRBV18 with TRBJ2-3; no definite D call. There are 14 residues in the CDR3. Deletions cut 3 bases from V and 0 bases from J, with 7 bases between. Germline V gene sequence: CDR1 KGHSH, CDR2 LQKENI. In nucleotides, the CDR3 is TGTGCCAGCTCACCTCTCTATAGCACAGATACGCAGTATTTT. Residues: CASSPLYSTDTQYF.

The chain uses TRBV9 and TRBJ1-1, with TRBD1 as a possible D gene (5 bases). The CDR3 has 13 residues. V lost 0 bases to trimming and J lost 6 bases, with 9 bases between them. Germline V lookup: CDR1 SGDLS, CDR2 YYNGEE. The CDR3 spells CASSVGGVAEAFF. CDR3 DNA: TGTGCCAGCAGCGTAGGAGGGGTGGCTGAAGCTTTCTTT.

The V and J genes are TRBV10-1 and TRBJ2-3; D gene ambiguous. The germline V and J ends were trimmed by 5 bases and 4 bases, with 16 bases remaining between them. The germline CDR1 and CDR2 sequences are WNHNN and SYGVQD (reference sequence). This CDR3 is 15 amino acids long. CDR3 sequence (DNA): TGCGCCAGCAGTCCAAATATTGCTCCGGCAGATACGCAGTATTTT. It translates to CASSPNIAPADTQYF.

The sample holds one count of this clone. CDR3 nucleotide sequence: TGTGCCAGCAGCGGGGGACAAGCTAATCAGCCCCAGCATTTT. Protein: CASSGGQANQPQHF. The V call is TRBV9, the J call TRBJ1-5; D might be TRBD1 (6 bases). The CDR3 has 14 residues. Germline CDR1 and CDR2: SGDLS and YYNGEE. V was cut by 3 bases and J by 4 bases, with 11 bases left in between.

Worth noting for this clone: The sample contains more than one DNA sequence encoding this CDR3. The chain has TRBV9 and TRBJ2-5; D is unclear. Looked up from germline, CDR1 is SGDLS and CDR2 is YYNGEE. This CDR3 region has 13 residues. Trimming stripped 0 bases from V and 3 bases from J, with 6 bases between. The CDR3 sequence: CASSVGLEETQYF. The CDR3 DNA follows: TGTGCCAGCAGCGTAGGCCTAGAAGAGACCCAGTACTTC.